These T cell receptor beta chains were read from a single sample in a study of blood T cell repertoires in COVID-19. Sequencing was performed with immunoSEQ multiplex PCR; in TCRdb, only in-frame clones are kept and a portion is missing. The data hold hundreds of thousands of clones, with approximately 88% observed a single time. Sequenced material: PBMCs or T cells enriched from blood (not recorded which). These receptors all come from a woman between 40 and 55 years old with acute COVID-19. The CDR3 runs from the conserved cysteine through the conserved F or W. D genes are given only for firm matches. Rows may omit the clone size; those that give it use once, few, many or a size class.

j_gene: TRBJ1-1
d_gene: -
v_gene: TRBV10-3
abundance: -
CDR3nt: TGTGCCATCAGTGAGTCCCCAGGGGCTGAAGCTTTCTTT
CDR3aa: CAISESPGAEAFF

j_gene: TRBJ2-1
d_gene: -
v_gene: TRBV18
abundance: -
CDR3nt: TGTGCCAGCTCACTATACAAGGGGAACAATGGTGAGCAGTTCTTC
CDR3aa: CASSLYKGNNGEQFF

j_gene: TRBJ1-6
d_gene: TRBD1
v_gene: TRBV9
abundance: -
CDR3nt: TGTGCCAGCAGCGCAACCGGGACAGGCCCTTCACCCCTCCACTTT
CDR3aa: CASSATGTGPSPLHF

j_gene: TRBJ2-7
d_gene: -
v_gene: TRBV18
abundance: -
CDR3nt: TGTGCCAGCTCACCACAACAATCCCAGGCCTCCTACGAGCAGTACTTC
CDR3aa: CASSPQQSQASYEQYF

j_gene: TRBJ2-3
d_gene: TRBD2
v_gene: TRBV19
abundance: -
CDR3nt: TGTGCCAGTAGTATGCTAGCGGGGGGCTCGCGTTCAGATACGCAGTATTTT
CDR3aa: CASSMLAGGSRSDTQYF

j_gene: TRBJ1-5
d_gene: -
v_gene: TRBV30
abundance: -
CDR3nt: TGTGCCTGGAGTAGGGGGAGCAATCAGCCCCAGCATTTT
CDR3aa: CAWSRGSNQPQHF

j_gene: TRBJ1-5
d_gene: -
v_gene: TRBV5-1
abundance: once
CDR3nt: TGCGCCAGTATCGACGGAGAGATTCAGCCCCAGCATTTT
CDR3aa: CASIDGEIQPQHF

j_gene: TRBJ1-1
d_gene: -
v_gene: TRBV7-8
abundance: -
CDR3nt: TGTGCCAGCAGCTTATTGGAGGACACTGAAGCTTTCTTT
CDR3aa: CASSLLEDTEAFF

j_gene: TRBJ1-4
d_gene: -
v_gene: TRBV21-1
abundance: once
CDR3nt: TGTGCCAGCAGCCAACGAGGACAGGGAAGAATGGAAAAACTGTTTTTT
CDR3aa: CASSQRGQGRMEKLFF

j_gene: TRBJ2-1
d_gene: TRBD2
v_gene: TRBV7-8
abundance: -
CDR3nt: TGTGCCAGCAGCCTTTGGGGGGGTAAAGATGAGCAGTTCTTC
CDR3aa: CASSLWGGKDEQFF

j_gene: TRBJ2-3
d_gene: TRBD2
v_gene: TRBV9
abundance: -
CDR3nt: TGTGCCAGCAGCGTAGCCGGCGGGGGGGCGGGTACGCAGTATTTT
CDR3aa: CASSVAGGGAGTQYF

j_gene: TRBJ2-3
d_gene: TRBD2
v_gene: TRBV7-2
abundance: -
CDR3nt: TGTGCCAGCAGCTCCCGGGACTATAACACAGATACGCAGTATTTT
CDR3aa: CASSSRDYNTDTQYF

j_gene: TRBJ1-1
d_gene: -
v_gene: TRBV19
abundance: -
CDR3nt: TGTGCCAGTAGTCTTCAGGGCGGGGACACTGAAGCTTTCTTT
CDR3aa: CASSLQGGDTEAFF

j_gene: TRBJ1-5
d_gene: -
v_gene: TRBV3-1/TRBV3-2
abundance: few
CDR3nt: TGTGCCAGCAGCCAAGACAGGGGCAATCAGCCCCAGCATTTT
CDR3aa: CASSQDRGNQPQHF

j_gene: TRBJ1-3
d_gene: TRBD1
v_gene: TRBV18
abundance: -
CDR3nt: TGTGCCAGCTCACCAGTCCACAGGGGCTCTGGAAACACCATATATTTT
CDR3aa: CASSPVHRGSGNTIYF

j_gene: TRBJ2-1
d_gene: TRBD1
v_gene: TRBV5-6
abundance: few
CDR3nt: TGTGCCAGCAGCCCCCGCTGGGACAGGGCCTACAATGAGCAGTTCTTC
CDR3aa: CASSPRWDRAYNEQFF

j_gene: TRBJ1-1
d_gene: TRBD1
v_gene: TRBV6-5
abundance: -
CDR3nt: TGTGCCAGCCGCCGACAGGGTAACGCTGAAGCTTTCTTT
CDR3aa: CASRRQGNAEAFF

j_gene: TRBJ1-3
d_gene: -
v_gene: TRBV18
abundance: -
CDR3nt: TGTGCCAGCTCAGTCCAACCGATAGCTGGAAACACCATATATTTT
CDR3aa: CASSVQPIAGNTIYF

j_gene: TRBJ2-7
d_gene: -
v_gene: TRBV14
abundance: few
CDR3nt: TGTGCCAGCAGCCAGGATCTAGGACAGCCCTACGAGCAGTACTTC
CDR3aa: CASSQDLGQPYEQYF

j_gene: TRBJ1-5
d_gene: -
v_gene: TRBV6-6
abundance: -
CDR3nt: TGTGCCAGCAGTTACGACCGGGGTAGCAATCAGCCCCAGCATTTT
CDR3aa: CASSYDRGSNQPQHF

j_gene: TRBJ1-4
d_gene: -
v_gene: TRBV19
abundance: -
CDR3nt: TGTGCCAGTAGTATAAGGGCGGGAGAACTGTTTTTT
CDR3aa: CASSIRAGELFF

j_gene: TRBJ2-2
d_gene: -
v_gene: TRBV24-1
abundance: -
CDR3nt: TGTGCCACCAGTCGGGGGACCTTTAACACCGGGGAGCTGTTTTTT
CDR3aa: CATSRGTFNTGELFF

j_gene: TRBJ2-7
d_gene: TRBD2
v_gene: TRBV10-1
abundance: -
CDR3nt: TGCGCCAGCAGTGAGTCGACTAGCGGGGGGCCTAACGAGCAGTACTTC
CDR3aa: CASSESTSGGPNEQYF

j_gene: TRBJ2-6
d_gene: -
v_gene: TRBV5-8
abundance: few
CDR3nt: TGTGCCAGCAGCCTCTTATACTCTCGGGCCAACGTCCTGACTTTC
CDR3aa: CASSLLYSRANVLTF

j_gene: TRBJ1-2
d_gene: -
v_gene: TRBV10-3
abundance: -
CDR3nt: TGTGCCATCAGTGAGGGGGAGGGCTACACCTTC
CDR3aa: CAISEGEGYTF

j_gene: TRBJ1-2
d_gene: TRBD1
v_gene: TRBV11-2
abundance: few
CDR3nt: TGTGCCAGCAGCTTGAGACAGGGGGCCACTAACTATGGCTACACCTTC
CDR3aa: CASSLRQGATNYGYTF

j_gene: TRBJ1-1
d_gene: TRBD1
v_gene: TRBV18
abundance: -
CDR3nt: TGTGCCAGCTCACCTCAAATTGGACAGGGCGGGAAAACTGAAGCTTTCTTT
CDR3aa: CASSPQIGQGGKTEAFF

j_gene: TRBJ1-2
d_gene: -
v_gene: TRBV3-1/TRBV3-2
abundance: -
CDR3nt: TGTGCCAGCAGGGCAACAGGGAACTATGGCTACACCTTC
CDR3aa: CASRATGNYGYTF

j_gene: TRBJ2-7
d_gene: -
v_gene: TRBV3-1/TRBV3-2
abundance: -
CDR3nt: TGTGCCAGCAGCCAAGGTTCCAGGGTCTACGAGCAGTACTTC
CDR3aa: CASSQGSRVYEQYF

j_gene: TRBJ1-6
d_gene: -
v_gene: TRBV27
abundance: -
CDR3nt: TGTGCCAGCAGTTTAGGGTCAGGGTTCAGGTCACCCCTCCACTTT
CDR3aa: CASSLGSGFRSPLHF

j_gene: TRBJ2-7
d_gene: TRBD1
v_gene: TRBV7-8
abundance: -
CDR3nt: TGTGCCAGCAGCTTAACAGGGGGCCCCCTCTACGAGCAGTACTTC
CDR3aa: CASSLTGGPLYEQYF

j_gene: TRBJ2-3
d_gene: -
v_gene: TRBV2
abundance: -
CDR3nt: TGTGCCAGCAGTAGAGACAGTGGTAGAGATACGCAGTATTTT
CDR3aa: CASSRDSGRDTQYF

j_gene: TRBJ2-1
d_gene: -
v_gene: TRBV7-2
abundance: -
CDR3nt: TGTGCCAGCAGCTTAGCTGGGCAAGGCGCCCCTTACAATGAGCAGTTCTTC
CDR3aa: CASSLAGQGAPYNEQFF

j_gene: TRBJ2-5
d_gene: -
v_gene: TRBV3-1/TRBV3-2
abundance: -
CDR3nt: TGTGCCAGCAGCCAGGGCAGGGATCAAGAGACCCAGTACTTC
CDR3aa: CASSQGRDQETQYF

j_gene: TRBJ1-2
d_gene: -
v_gene: TRBV20-1
abundance: once
CDR3nt: TGCAGTGCTAGTAAGGGTTCTAGCGGCTACACCTTC
CDR3aa: CSASKGSSGYTF

j_gene: TRBJ2-5
d_gene: TRBD1
v_gene: TRBV3-1/TRBV3-2
abundance: few
CDR3nt: TGTGCCAGCAGCCCCCGGACAGGGAACCAAGAGACCCAGTACTTC
CDR3aa: CASSPRTGNQETQYF

j_gene: TRBJ1-5
d_gene: TRBD1
v_gene: TRBV6-5
abundance: -
CDR3nt: TGTGCCAGCAGGAACAGGGGGGGCAATCAGCCCCAGCATTTT
CDR3aa: CASRNRGGNQPQHF

j_gene: TRBJ2-5
d_gene: -
v_gene: TRBV18
abundance: -
CDR3nt: TGTGCCAGCTCACCCCCCGCGGGGGGACAGGAGACCCAGTACTTC
CDR3aa: CASSPPAGGQETQYF

j_gene: TRBJ1-1
d_gene: -
v_gene: TRBV7-6
abundance: -
CDR3nt: TGTGCCAGCAGCTTAATCCCCAGATTGAACACTGAAGCTTTCTTT
CDR3aa: CASSLIPRLNTEAFF

j_gene: TRBJ1-3
d_gene: -
v_gene: TRBV21-1
abundance: -
CDR3nt: TGTGCCAGCAGCAAAGTCGAAGGGGAAGGAAACACCATATATTTT
CDR3aa: CASSKVEGEGNTIYF

j_gene: TRBJ2-1
d_gene: TRBD2
v_gene: TRBV7-8
abundance: -
CDR3nt: TGTGCCAGCAGCTTAGAGTCTAGCGGGGGGGTGAATGAGCAGTTCTTC
CDR3aa: CASSLESSGGVNEQFF

j_gene: TRBJ2-5
d_gene: TRBD2
v_gene: TRBV6-2/TRBV6-3
abundance: -
CDR3nt: TGTGCCAGCAGTGGACCGGGACTAGCGGGGGATAGACAAGAGACCCAGTACTTC
CDR3aa: CASSGPGLAGDRQETQYF

j_gene: TRBJ2-2
d_gene: -
v_gene: TRBV2
abundance: -
CDR3nt: TGTGCCAGCAAATGGCGGGACCCAAACACCGGGGAGCTGTTTTTT
CDR3aa: CASKWRDPNTGELFF

j_gene: TRBJ2-7
d_gene: -
v_gene: TRBV6-5
abundance: once
CDR3nt: TGTGCCAGCAGTCGTACTAGCAACTCCTACGAGCAGTACTTC
CDR3aa: CASSRTSNSYEQYF

j_gene: TRBJ2-4
d_gene: -
v_gene: TRBV28
abundance: -
CDR3nt: TGTGCCAGCAGTTTGAGTCTGATAAACATTCAGTACTTC
CDR3aa: CASSLSLINIQYF

j_gene: TRBJ1-1
d_gene: TRBD1
v_gene: TRBV18
abundance: -
CDR3nt: TGTGCCAGCTCACCACTCCTACAGGGGGCGAACACTGAAGCTTTCTTT
CDR3aa: CASSPLLQGANTEAFF

j_gene: TRBJ1-6
d_gene: TRBD1
v_gene: TRBV7-8
abundance: -
CDR3nt: TGTGCCAGCAGCCCCGGGCGGACAGGAGATTCACCCCTCCACTTT
CDR3aa: CASSPGRTGDSPLHF

j_gene: TRBJ2-2
d_gene: -
v_gene: TRBV30
abundance: -
CDR3nt: TGTGCCTGGAAAGGACTGAACACCGGGGAGCTGTTTTTT
CDR3aa: CAWKGLNTGELFF

j_gene: TRBJ2-7
d_gene: TRBD1
v_gene: TRBV5-5
abundance: -
CDR3nt: TGTGCCAGCAGCTTTTCAGGGGGCAAAGACGAGCAGTACTTC
CDR3aa: CASSFSGGKDEQYF

j_gene: TRBJ2-7
d_gene: TRBD1
v_gene: TRBV27
abundance: -
CDR3nt: TGTGCCAGCAGGCGACAGGGGGCATCCGAGCAGTACTTC
CDR3aa: CASRRQGASEQYF

j_gene: TRBJ2-5
d_gene: TRBD1
v_gene: TRBV19
abundance: -
CDR3nt: TGTGCCAGTAGTGCCCGGGACAGAAGGAGCCAGTACTTC
CDR3aa: CASSARDRRSQYF

j_gene: TRBJ1-5
d_gene: TRBD1
v_gene: TRBV19
abundance: -
CDR3nt: TGTGCCAGTAGCCAGACCAGGGGGGATCAGCCCCAGCATTTT
CDR3aa: CASSQTRGDQPQHF

j_gene: TRBJ2-5
d_gene: -
v_gene: TRBV2
abundance: -
CDR3nt: TGTGCCAGCAGTGTGATAGAAGAGACCCAGTACTTC
CDR3aa: CASSVIEETQYF

j_gene: TRBJ2-1
d_gene: TRBD2
v_gene: TRBV7-6
abundance: few
CDR3nt: TGTGCCAGCGGGGAGGGACCCCACAATGAGCAGTTCTTC
CDR3aa: CASGEGPHNEQFF

j_gene: TRBJ1-2
d_gene: TRBD1
v_gene: TRBV10-3
abundance: -
CDR3nt: TGTGCCATCAGTGAGTCGACAGGGAACGGCTACACCTTC
CDR3aa: CAISESTGNGYTF